This T cell receptor beta chain is drawn from a study of cytomegalovirus exposure and HLA in healthy donors (dated by TCRdb to 2017 to 2019). Background on the whole study: An earlier analysis of some 620 of the donors reported approximately 300 Gb of sequence data and 95 million to 130 million unique TCR beta sequences obtained from about 179 million T cells. Roughly 300 gigabases of sequencing data and approximately 84 million unique TCR sequences were included in an early release covering several hundred HLA-typed donors. Among the roughly 430 genotyped donors, more than 70% belonged to the genetic ancestry cluster associated with self-reported Caucasian donors. The aim of the study was to test whether cataloging public T cell receptors could identify signatures of past pathogen exposure. The study profiled the T cell repertoires of 500 to 800 subjects by immunosequencing and related them to cytomegalovirus serostatus. Besides the first cohort of more than 650 subjects, a separate validation cohort made up of roughly 120 different subjects was used. High-throughput TCR immunosequencing, statistical association of individual TCRs with disease status, and machine learning were combined to predict cytomegalovirus infection status. A later analysis re-analyzed previously published TCR beta repertoires from approximately 670 donors and added high-resolution HLA genotyping to study TCR occurrence patterns. The later analysis used no new phenotypic data to find candidate immune exposures, relying instead on TCR beta sequences and their occurrence across donors. An earlier analysis of 500 to 650 of the donors applied high-throughput TCR beta sequencing to assess whether each TCR beta V gene segment acted as functional or pseudogenic. Alongside the repertoire data, information on donor age, sex, ethnicity and CMV serostatus was compiled. In a later genetic analysis, genome-wide SNP genotypes for about 65% of the 666 donors were used, and that subset was treated as a discovery cohort. Every repertoire in the discovery cohort had been generated on one and the same sequencing platform. HLA typing included class I and class II loci at four-digit resolution. The number of donors typed differed by locus, with roughly 620-640 for A, B, C, DRB1 and DQB1, around 500 for DQA1, under 610 for DPA1, and some 440 for DPB1. A handful of DR-DQ haplotypes were treated as single units for association and clustering because of strong linkage in the cohort. Among 398 genotyped donors of the cohort, an average of approximately 240,000 unique TCR beta nucleotide sequences were sequenced per donor, around 18% of them non-productive.

Trimming takes 3 bases from V and 2 bases from J, and the germline ends sit 8 bases apart. The germline V gene gives CDR1 as MDHEN and CDR2 as SYDVKM. The CDR3 covers 15 residues, taking in both the cysteine and the phenylalanine. Only the CDR3 region is kept as DNA, spanning 45 bases read in frame from base 1. Broad study findings and their caveats: In a later genetic analysis, a missense DCLRE1C variant was associated with V-gene and J-gene trimming of TCR beta chains, and the association was replicated in an independent cohort. In an earlier analysis of some 540 of the donors, most TCR beta V segments appeared in productive rearrangements about 87% or about 30% of the time, broadly matching IMGT annotations. The authors suggested that the approach could potentially be extended to other disease states and immunological phenotypes. The study gave a list of 150 to 200 TCR beta chains associated with cytomegalovirus. A later analysis associated 16,951 TCR beta sequences with specific HLA alleles at a false discovery rate of 0.05. Because counts were too low, about 18 rarely observed V segments, including chromosome 9 orphons, were excluded from the earlier analysis of 587 of the donors. Because HLA typing was missing for some donors at each locus, association tests included only the typed subset. Correlated functional status among segregating V segments might reflect linkage disequilibrium, but an unknown experimental factor could not be ruled out. A further reported finding was that TCR beta sequences accurately predicted the HLA-A and HLA-B alleles for most subjects in the first cohort. The classifier was reported to diagnose cytomegalovirus status with high specificity and sensitivity in both the original cohort and the validation cohort. Immune exposure information for the cohort was limited to CMV serostatus. A cluster of highly shared sequence variants was judged likely to be a technical artifact of the sequencing pipeline. In a later genetic analysis, fewer N-insertions in productive TCRs were reported among donors in an Asian-associated ancestry cluster than the 666-donor mean. In a later analysis, most CMV-associated TCR beta chains were found to appear HLA-restricted, with HLA associations seemingly driven largely by CMV exposure. A later analysis found that HLA-associated TCR beta chains were more clonally expanded and had lower generation probabilities than equally common non-associated chains. Presence/absence analyses assumed roughly uniform sequencing depth across donors, an assumption that may not hold. Because the 87-base-pair reads could not distinguish some IMGT-functional V segments, including TRBV6-2 and TRBV6-3, those segments were excluded. Across donors, most TCR sequences were observed very rarely, whereas some public TCRs were present in many individuals. In a later analysis, TCR association rates were found to vary across HLA loci, with the most associated TCRs seen for DRB1 alleles and the fewest for HLA-C alleles. In this cohort, only TCR beta chains were sequenced, and detectable features were limited by the absence of alpha or paired-chain data. According to a later analysis, parvovirus B19, influenza, CMV and Epstein-Barr virus appeared linked to several top co-occurrence clusters. Assigning TCR associations to individual alleles was difficult when HLA alleles, especially DR and DQ, strongly co-occurred. In vitro tests confirmed that three of the cytomegalovirus-associated TCR beta chains recognize cytomegalovirus antigens.

Details on this clone: The antigen it recognizes is unknown. No base qualities exist here, and no much larger clone lies one base off it.

The protocol used for the library was the immunoSEQ multiplex PCR assay. The multiplex PCR relied on a mix of 60 forward primers for TCR Vbeta segments and 13 reverse primers for TCR Jbeta segments. A multiplex PCR assay on genomic DNA amplified the CDR3 region of rearranged TCR beta genes. On the Illumina HiSeq System, the amplified TCR beta libraries were sequenced as 87-base-pair reads. The original pipeline was this. A later analysis tallied 80 million to 95 million unique TCR beta chains across the approximately 670 repertoires, and 10 million to 11 million of those chains were shared by two or more donors. A nearest-neighbor algorithm error-corrected the raw reads and collapsed the reads into unique sequences, merging closely related sequences to remove PCR and sequencing errors. V, D and J gene segments were assigned by aligning CDR3 sequences to IMGT reference sequences. For a sequence to be retained, at least a six-nucleotide match to both a V gene segment and a J gene segment was required. Rearrangements were called productive when the CDR3 lacked stop codons and stayed in frame with V and J; all others were non-productive. CDR3 was defined by IMGT convention, running from the second conserved V-encoded cysteine to the conserved J-encoded phenylalanine. The earlier analysis of 500 to 650 of the donors excluded any sequence lacking an unambiguous match to a single V gene segment. An earlier analysis of some 610 of the donors called V segments functional above 56.7% productive rearrangements and segregating when the between-donor standard deviation exceeded 5%. To diagnose cytomegalovirus status from the catalog of TCR beta chain sequences, a statistical classification framework was built. In a later analysis, V and J genes were assigned by comparing TCR nucleotide sequences against IMGT/GENE-DB human TR gene sequences. A later analysis assigned CDR3 sequences and most-parsimonious VDJ recombination scenarios with the TCRdist pipeline. In a later analysis, each TCR beta chain was defined by its CDR3 amino acid sequence together with its V-gene family, and reads without a unique V-gene family were excluded. To address suspected cross-contamination and a sequencing artifact, a later analysis removed around 590 highly shared, low-generation-probability nucleotide sequences. In a later analysis, a clonal expansion index for each public chain was calculated from normalized within-repertoire ranks of inferred template counts. In a later analysis, generation probabilities were computed with a VDJ recombination model fitted to out-of-frame rearrangements, and the resulting probabilities were checked against IGoR. In a later analysis, TCR-TCR, TCR-HLA and TCR-CMV co-occurrence was scored with hypergeometric tests, and a repertoire-size bias correction was applied to TCR pairs. A later analysis estimated false discovery rates by permuting HLA or CMV assignments 20 times. In a later analysis, co-occurring TCRs were grouped using DBSCAN, and TCRdist sequence similarity was added for clustering within HLA-allele-positive subsets. Repertoires with fewer than 30,000 or more than 120,000 public chains, plus five repertoires with anomalous nucleotide sharing, were excluded from co-occurrence clustering. TCRdb took over this immuneACCESS table, retaining in-frame rearrangements with V and J assigned. Such tables are incomplete; in checked studies, under half of the missing clones stem from an unresolved V gene, and the remainder is unexplained. V, J and clone size reflect that table, while D and trimming were determined from the DNA. In all, the sample holds over 110,000 clones, and around 82% of those were seen once. Together, the top ten hold around 2.9% of the sample.

The cohort was made up of roughly 670 healthy bone marrow donors. Cohort members were all nominally healthy when sampled, although unrecorded immune exposures were likely present. The donor tested CMV seronegative, placing the donor among the roughly 400 seronegative members of the cohort. Every donor gave a peripheral blood sample, and the peripheral blood mononuclear cells from that sample were used for TCR beta sequencing. Genomic DNA was extracted from the blood cell samples with the Qiagen DNeasy Blood Extraction Kit. This TCR was recovered from a female donor in good health and CMV-seronegative. The V and J segments used are TRBV28 and TRBJ2-6; the D gene is unclear. Sequencing was carried out using PBMCs. The CDR3 protein: CASSLLGAGANVLTF. In nucleotide form, the sequence is TGTGCCAGCAGTTTGCTAGGTGCTGGGGCCAACGTCCTGACTTTC.